Below, 7 T cell receptor beta chains from the same sample are listed, as sequenced in a study of T cell responses to AZD1222 COVID-19 vaccine. The protocol was immunoSEQ multiplex PCR, while the TCRdb copy is restricted to in-frame clones and leaves out a portion. The sample shows 150,000 to 200,000 clones, 90% to 95% of them seen only once. Here the sequenced sample was peripheral blood, taken 28 days after the second AZD1222 dose. The origin of the receptors is an adult who received the AZD1222 COVID-19 vaccine.

This rearrangement joins TRBV7-9 to TRBJ2-7, with D hard to call. The CDR3 runs 12 residues. Germline CDR1 and CDR2: SEHNR and FQNEAQ (reference sequence). V was pared by 1 base and J by 4 bases, with 5 bases between. CDR3 residues: CASSLVSYEQYF. Written as DNA, the CDR3 is TGTGCCAGCAGCTTAGTCTCGTACGAGCAGTACTTC.

This clone has a single count. The gene calls are TRBV5-6 and TRBJ1-2; no reliable D call. The CDR3 length is 12 residues. CDR1 is SGHDT and CDR2 is YYEEEE in the germline V gene. The V end was cut by 3 bases, the J end by 8 bases, with 11 bases between. The DNA for the CDR3 is TGTGCCAGCAGCTCTTTCCCCAGCGGCTACACCTTC. It yields the protein CASSSFPSGYTF.

This chain links TRBV4-2 with TRBJ2-7; the D gene is possibly TRBD1 (6 bases). Germline V gives CDR1 LGHNA, CDR2 YNFKEQ. This CDR3 contains 15 residues. With 0 bases removed from V and 2 bases from J, the gap between germline ends came to 11 bases. The CDR3 is CASSQELAGAYEQYF. For the CDR3, the DNA is TGTGCCAGCAGCCAAGAGTTAGCAGGGGCCTACGAGCAGTACTTC.

A few counts support this clone. The chain uses TRBV2 and TRBJ1-1, with D unclear. The germline V and J ends were trimmed by 4 bases and 5 bases, with 11 bases remaining between them. Germline CDR1 and CDR2: SNHLY and FYNNEI. The CDR3 loop spans 13 amino acids. The CDR3, as DNA: TGTGCCAGCAGTGGTGGGAGGGTAACTGAAGCTTTCTTT. Translating gives CASSGGRVTEAFF.

This clone was found once. A much larger clone sits a single nucleotide away, making a read error possible. The V and J genes are TRBV6-2 or TRBV6-3 and TRBJ2-2; D ambiguous. The CDR3 totals 13 residues. Between the trimmed V and J ends, which lost 2 bases and 3 bases, there was a span of 4 bases. Germline CDR1 is MNHEY and CDR2 is SVGEGT. In DNA, the CDR3 is TGTGCCAGCAGTTACAGGGACACCGGGGAGCTGTTTTTT. It yields the protein CASSYRDTGELFF.

The chain employs TRBV11-2 and TRBJ1-2; no clear D. This CDR3 region has 13 residues. Per the germline V gene, CDR1 is SGHAT and CDR2 is FQNNGV. V lost 3 bases and J lost 2, with 7 bases in between. CDR3 in amino acids: CASSFSGNYGYTF. The CDR3, as DNA: TGTGCCAGCAGCTTTTCCGGGAACTATGGCTACACCTTC.

The chain joins TRBV2 to TRBJ1-1; weak D call: TRBD1 (5 bases). V lost 6 bases to trimming and J lost 2 bases, with 10 bases between them. Germline V CDR1 and CDR2: SNHLY, FYNNEI. This CDR3 comprises 13 residues. The CDR3 DNA is TGTGCCAGCAGCCGGGGCCTCAACACTGAAGCTTTCTTT. This encodes CASSRGLNTEAFF.